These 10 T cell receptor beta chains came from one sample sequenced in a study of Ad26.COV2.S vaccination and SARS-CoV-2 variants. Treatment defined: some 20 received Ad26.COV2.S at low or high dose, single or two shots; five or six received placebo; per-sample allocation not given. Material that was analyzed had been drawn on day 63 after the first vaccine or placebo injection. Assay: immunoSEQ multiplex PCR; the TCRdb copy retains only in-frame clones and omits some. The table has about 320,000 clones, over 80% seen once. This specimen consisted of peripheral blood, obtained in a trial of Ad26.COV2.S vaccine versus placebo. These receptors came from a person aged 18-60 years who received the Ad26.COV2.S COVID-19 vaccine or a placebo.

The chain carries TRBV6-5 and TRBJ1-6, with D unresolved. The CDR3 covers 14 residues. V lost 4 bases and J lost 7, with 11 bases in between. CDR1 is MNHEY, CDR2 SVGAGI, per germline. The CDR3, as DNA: TGTGCCAGCAGTTTTTCAAGGATCAATTCACCCCTCCACTTT. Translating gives CASSFSRINSPLHF.

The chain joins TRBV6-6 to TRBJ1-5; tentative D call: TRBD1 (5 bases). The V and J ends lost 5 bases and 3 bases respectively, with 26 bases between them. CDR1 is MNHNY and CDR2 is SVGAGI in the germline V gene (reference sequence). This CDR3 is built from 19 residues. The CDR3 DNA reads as TGTGCCAGCAGTCCTGCTCCTATGACAGCCCGAGGGCTCAATCAGCCCCAGCATTTT. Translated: CASSPAPMTARGLNQPQHF.

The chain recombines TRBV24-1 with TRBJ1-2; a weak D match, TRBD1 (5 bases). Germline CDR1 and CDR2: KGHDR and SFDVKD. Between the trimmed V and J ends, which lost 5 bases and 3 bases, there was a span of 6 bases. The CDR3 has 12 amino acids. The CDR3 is CATSVGDYGYTF. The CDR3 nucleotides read TGTGCCACCAGTGTAGGGGACTATGGCTACACCTTC.

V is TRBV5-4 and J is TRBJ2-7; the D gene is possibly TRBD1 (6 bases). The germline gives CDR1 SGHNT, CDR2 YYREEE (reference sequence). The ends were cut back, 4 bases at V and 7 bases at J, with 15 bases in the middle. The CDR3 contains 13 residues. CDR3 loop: CASSRDPRGEQYF. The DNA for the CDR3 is TGTGCCAGCAGCCGGGACCCTAGGGGGGAGCAGTACTTC.

CDR3 protein: CASSLVGTGVGGEQFF. The CDR3 DNA reads TGTGCCAGCAGTCTGGTAGGGACAGGGGTAGGGGGTGAGCAGTTCTTC. The chain combines TRBV28 with TRBJ2-1; 10 bases line up with TRBD1. CDR1 and CDR2 (germline): MDHEN, SYDVKM. This CDR3 is 16 amino acids long. V was clipped by 5 bases and J by 9 bases; unmatched bases: 13.

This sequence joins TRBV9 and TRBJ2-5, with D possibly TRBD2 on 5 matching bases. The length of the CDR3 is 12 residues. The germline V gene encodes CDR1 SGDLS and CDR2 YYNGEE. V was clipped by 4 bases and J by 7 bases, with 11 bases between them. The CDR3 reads CASSPLSGTQYF. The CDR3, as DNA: TGTGCCAGCAGCCCCTTAAGCGGGACCCAGTACTTC.

CDR3 sequence: CSIGGNSPLHF. The DNA of the CDR3 is TGCAGTATCGGGGGTAATTCACCCCTCCACTTT. This chain connects TRBV20-1 to TRBJ1-6; the D gene is possibly TRBD1 (5 bases). Per the germline V gene, CDR1 is DFQATT and CDR2 is SNEGSKA (reference sequence). CDR3 size: 11 residues. Trimming left V 8 bases short and J 6 bases short, with 8 bases between.

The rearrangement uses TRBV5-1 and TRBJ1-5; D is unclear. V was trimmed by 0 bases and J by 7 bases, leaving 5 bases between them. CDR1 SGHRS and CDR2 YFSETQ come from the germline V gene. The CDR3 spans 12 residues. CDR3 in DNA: TGCGCCAGCAGCTTGGCCGGGCAGCCCCAGCATTTT. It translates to CASSLAGQPQHF.

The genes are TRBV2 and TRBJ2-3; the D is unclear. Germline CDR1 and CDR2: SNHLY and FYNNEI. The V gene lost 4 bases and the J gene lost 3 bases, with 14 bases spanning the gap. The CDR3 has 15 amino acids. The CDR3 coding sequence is TGTGCCAGCAGTGGTCTTTCTTTCTATACAGATACGCAGTATTTT. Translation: CASSGLSFYTDTQYF.

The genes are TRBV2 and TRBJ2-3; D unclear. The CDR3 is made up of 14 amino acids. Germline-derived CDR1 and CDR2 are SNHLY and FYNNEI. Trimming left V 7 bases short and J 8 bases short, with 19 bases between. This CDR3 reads CASTDRTNPGTQYF. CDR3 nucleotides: TGTGCCAGCACCGACCGAACGAATCCCGGTACGCAGTATTTT.